The 3 T cell receptor beta chains below all came from one sample that was sequenced in a study of blood T cell repertoires in COVID-19. Data came from immunoSEQ multiplex PCR; TCRdb stores just in-frame clones and leaves some out. There are about 90,000 clones in the sample; approximately 80% occur only once, and 9% to 12% lies in the top ten. The sequenced material came from peripheral blood. These receptors were collected from a woman aged 70-85 years with acute or convalescent COVID-19.

The chain has TRBV7-3 and TRBJ2-1; weak D call: TRBD2 (6 bases). There are 15 residues in the CDR3. Deletions cut 6 bases from V and 7 bases from J, with 19 bases between. The germline V gene encodes CDR1 SGHTA and CDR2 FQGTGA. In nucleotides, the CDR3 is TGTGCCAGCAGTCCTGCCGGGACTGATCGGAATGAGCAGTTCTTC. Protein product: CASSPAGTDRNEQFF.

This chain joins TRBV2 and TRBJ2-5; 11 bases fit TRBD2. The CDR3 has 15 residues. From germline, CDR1 is SNHLY and CDR2 FYNNEI. V dropped 11 bases and J dropped 5; count of bases not matched to a gene: 13. CDR3 protein: CACCEELAGEETQYF. In DNA, the CDR3 is TGTGCCTGCTGTGAAGAACTAGCGGGAGAGGAGACCCAGTACTTC.

The genes are TRBV5-1 and TRBJ2-1, with 7 nucleotides matching TRBD1. Losses at the gene ends were 0 bases for V and 4 bases for J; bases not matched to a gene: 4. The CDR3 has 15 amino acids. CDR1 and CDR2 (germline): SGHRS, YFSETQ. CDR3 region: CASSLGPGQYNEQFF. In DNA form, the CDR3 reads TGCGCCAGCAGCTTGGGCCCGGGACAGTACAATGAGCAGTTCTTC.